Listed here is a single T cell receptor (beta chain). Its target is not known. This sample was taken from a study of shared clonotypes between healthy human individuals. Study results and caveats: Investigators expected sequencing depth to affect clonotype sharing among donors. Generally, estimated richness proved larger in naive subsets than it did in memory subsets. Clonotype sharing across several donors was observed for about 5.5% of naive CD4 clonotypes.

Deletions cut 5 bases from V and 4 bases from J, with 12 bases between. Germline values: CDR1 SGHAT, CDR2 FQNNGV. The CDR3 sequence is 15 residues long. Genomic DNA from each subset was divided evenly over several immunoSEQ plates. Profiled with immunoSEQ multiplex PCR; TCRdb holds only in-frame clones, not every one. The table lists about 2.4 million clones, roughly 92% of them singletons, with around 0.14% in the top ten. The specimen was naive CD4+ T cells sorted from blood. The subset is: CD45RA+ positively selected. This receptor was obtained from a man between 18 and 35 years old in good health. The V and J genes are TRBV11-2 and TRBJ2-6, with D uncertain. The CDR3 DNA reads TGTGCCAGCAGCGCTAGGATCTCCGGGGCCAACGTCCTGACTTTC. It encodes CASSARISGANVLTF.